The clone carrying this T cell receptor (beta chain) has a count of ten or more. This sample is drawn from a study of T-cell reconstitution after alpha-beta-depleted transplantation in children. This CDR3 spans 16 amino acids. The V gene end was trimmed by 1 base and the J gene end by 3 bases; junction bases not matched to a gene: 5. CDR1 and CDR2 (germline): MNHEY, SVGAGI. Preparation of the TCRbeta library involved a method that used unique molecular identifiers. TCRdb analysed the PCR reads with MiXCR anew, one entry per CDR3 protein. The profile shows around 680,000 distinct CDR3 sequences, approximately 15% of them singletons.

The origin of this receptor is a human donor who donated a stem cell graft to a child with acute myeloid leukemia. Sample: PBMCs from the stem cell graft donor, taken from the stem cell graft. The chain couples TRBV6-5 to TRBJ2-1; 8 bases are a match to TRBD1. DNA for the CDR3: TGTGCCAGCAGTTACTTCGTCGACAGGGGCTACAATGAGCAGTTCTTC. Its translation: CASSYFVDRGYNEQFF.